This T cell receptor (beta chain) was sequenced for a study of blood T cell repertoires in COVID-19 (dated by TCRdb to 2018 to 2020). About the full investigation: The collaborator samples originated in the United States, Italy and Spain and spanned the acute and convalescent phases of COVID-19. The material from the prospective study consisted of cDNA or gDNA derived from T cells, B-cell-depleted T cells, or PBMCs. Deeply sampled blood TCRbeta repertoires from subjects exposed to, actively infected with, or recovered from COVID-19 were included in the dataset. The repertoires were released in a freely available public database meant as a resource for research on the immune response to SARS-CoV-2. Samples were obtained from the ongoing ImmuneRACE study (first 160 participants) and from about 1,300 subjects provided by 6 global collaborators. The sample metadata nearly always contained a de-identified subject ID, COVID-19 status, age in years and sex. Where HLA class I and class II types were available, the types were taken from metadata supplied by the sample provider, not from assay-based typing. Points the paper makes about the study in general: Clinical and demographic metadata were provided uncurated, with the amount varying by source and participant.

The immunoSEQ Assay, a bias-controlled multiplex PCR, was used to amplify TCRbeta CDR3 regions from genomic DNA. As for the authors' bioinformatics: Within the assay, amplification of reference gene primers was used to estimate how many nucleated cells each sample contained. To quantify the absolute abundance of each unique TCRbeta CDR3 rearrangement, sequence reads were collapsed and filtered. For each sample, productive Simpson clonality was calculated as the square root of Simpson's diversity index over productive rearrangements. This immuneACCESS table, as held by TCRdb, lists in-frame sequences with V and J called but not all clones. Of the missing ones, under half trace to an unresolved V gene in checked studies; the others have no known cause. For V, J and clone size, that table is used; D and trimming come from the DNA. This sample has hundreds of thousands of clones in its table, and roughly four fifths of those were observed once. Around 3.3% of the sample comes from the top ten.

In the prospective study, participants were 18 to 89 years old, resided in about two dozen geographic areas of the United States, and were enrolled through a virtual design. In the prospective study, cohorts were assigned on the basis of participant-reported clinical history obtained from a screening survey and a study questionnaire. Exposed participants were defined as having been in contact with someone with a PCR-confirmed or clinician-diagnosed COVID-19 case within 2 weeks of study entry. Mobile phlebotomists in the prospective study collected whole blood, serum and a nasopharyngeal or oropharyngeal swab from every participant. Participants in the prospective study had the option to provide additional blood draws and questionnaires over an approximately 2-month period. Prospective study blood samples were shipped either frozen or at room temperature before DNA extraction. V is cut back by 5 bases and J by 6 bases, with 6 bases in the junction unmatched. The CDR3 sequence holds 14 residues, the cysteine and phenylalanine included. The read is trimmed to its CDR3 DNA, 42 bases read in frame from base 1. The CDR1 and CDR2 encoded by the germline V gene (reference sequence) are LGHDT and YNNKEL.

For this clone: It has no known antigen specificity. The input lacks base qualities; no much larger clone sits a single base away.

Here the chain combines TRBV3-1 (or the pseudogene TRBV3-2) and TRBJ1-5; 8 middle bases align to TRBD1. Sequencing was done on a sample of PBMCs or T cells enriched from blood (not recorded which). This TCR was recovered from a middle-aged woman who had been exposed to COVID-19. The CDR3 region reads CASSLTGEGQPQHF. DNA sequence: TGTGCCAGCAGCTTGACAGGGGAGGGTCAGCCCCAGCATTTT.